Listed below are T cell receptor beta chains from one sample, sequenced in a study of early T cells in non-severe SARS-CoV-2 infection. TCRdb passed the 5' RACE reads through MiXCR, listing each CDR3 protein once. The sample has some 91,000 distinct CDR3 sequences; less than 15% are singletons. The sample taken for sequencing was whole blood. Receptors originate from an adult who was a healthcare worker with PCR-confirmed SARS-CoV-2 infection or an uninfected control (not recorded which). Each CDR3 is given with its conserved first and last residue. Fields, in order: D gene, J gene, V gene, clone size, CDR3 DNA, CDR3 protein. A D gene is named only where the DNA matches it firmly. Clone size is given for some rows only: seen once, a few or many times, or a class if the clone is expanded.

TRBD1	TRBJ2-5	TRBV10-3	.	TGTGCCATCAGTTCCAGGGGGCTGGAGACCCAGTACTTC	CAISSRGLETQYF
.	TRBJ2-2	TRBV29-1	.	TGCAGCGCTCTGCGGGACGCCGGTAACACCGGGGAGCTGTTTTTT	CSALRDAGNTGELFF
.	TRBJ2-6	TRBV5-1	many	TGCGCCAGCAGCTCAGCGGCCTCTGCGAGCCACTCCGGGGCCAACGTCCTGACTTTC	CASSSAASASHSGANVLTF
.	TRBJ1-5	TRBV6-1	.	TGTGCCAGCAGTGAAGGCGGCAGGGGTTATAGGGAGCCCCAGCATTTT	CASSEGGRGYREPQHF
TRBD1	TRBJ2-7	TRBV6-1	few	TGTGCCAGCAGTGAAGGGACAGGGGTTTTCTCCTACGAGCAGTACTTC	CASSEGTGVFSYEQYF
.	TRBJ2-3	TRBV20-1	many	TGCAGTGCTAGAGCTAGGGGGGGACAACAAAATACGCAGTATTTT	CSARARGGQQNTQYF
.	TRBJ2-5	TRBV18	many	TGTGCCAGCTCACCAGGAAACCAAGAGACCCAGTACTTC	CASSPGNQETQYF
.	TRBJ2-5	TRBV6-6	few	TGTGCCAGCAGGGTGACTGGCGGCAGTGAGACCCAGTACTTC	CASRVTGGSETQYF
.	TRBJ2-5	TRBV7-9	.	TGTGCCAGCAATCATGTTCGGGAGACCCAGTACTTC	CASNHVRETQYF
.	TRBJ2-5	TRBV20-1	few	TGCAGTGCTAGAGAACAGCTCCAAGAGACCCAGTACTTC	CSAREQLQETQYF
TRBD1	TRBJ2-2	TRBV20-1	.	TGCAGTGCCGACACGGGACAGGGTGTCACCGGGGAGCTGTTTTTT	CSADTGQGVTGELFF
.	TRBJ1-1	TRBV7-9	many	TGTGCCAGCAGCTTAGGGGGGGCCACTGAAGCTTTCTTT	CASSLGGATEAFF
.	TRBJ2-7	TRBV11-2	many	TGTGCCAGCAGCTTAGGCGGGAAGGACTACGAGCAGTACTTC	CASSLGGKDYEQYF
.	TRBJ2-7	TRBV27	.	TGTGCCAGCAGTTTGGAGGACGGAAGCGGCGAGCAGTACTTC	CASSLEDGSGEQYF
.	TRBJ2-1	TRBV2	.	TGTGCCAGCAGTGAAAATTCCGTCAATGAGCAGTTCTTC	CASSENSVNEQFF
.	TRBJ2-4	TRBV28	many	TGTGCCAGCAGTTTATGGGGGGCCAATTACATTCAGTACTTC	CASSLWGANYIQYF
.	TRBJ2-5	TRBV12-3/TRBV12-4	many	TGTGCCAGCAGTTTAGGGCTGAGGGAGACCCAGTACTTC	CASSLGLRETQYF
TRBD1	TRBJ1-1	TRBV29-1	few	TGCAGCGTTACAGGGGGTGACACTGAAGCTTTCTTT	CSVTGGDTEAFF
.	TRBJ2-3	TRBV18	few	TGTGCCAGCTCACCACTTCAGGGATCAGATACGCAGTATTTT	CASSPLQGSDTQYF
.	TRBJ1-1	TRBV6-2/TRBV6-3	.	TGTGCCAGCAGTTATAGGGTTGGTGAAGCTTTCTTT	CASSYRVGEAFF
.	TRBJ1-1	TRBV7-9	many	TGTGCCAGCAGCTTTGAGGTTGGACAGGAAGCTTTCTTT	CASSFEVGQEAFF
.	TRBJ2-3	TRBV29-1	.	TGCAGCGTTGGGGAGGGGGGGACGCAGTATTTT	CSVGEGGTQYF
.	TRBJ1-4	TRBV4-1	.	TGCGCCAGCAGCCAAGAAGGCTCAACTAATGAAAAACTGTTTTTT	CASSQEGSTNEKLFF
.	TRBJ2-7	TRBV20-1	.	TGCAGTGCTAGGTTGGGTGGGATGGGGACCTACGAGCAGTACTTC	CSARLGGMGTYEQYF
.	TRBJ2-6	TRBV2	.	TGTGCCAGCAGTGTCCGCAGGGGAGGGGCCAACGTCCTGACTTTC	CASSVRRGGANVLTF
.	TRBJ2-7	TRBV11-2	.	TGTGCCAGCAGGAATTTCTACGAGCAGTACTTC	CASRNFYEQYF
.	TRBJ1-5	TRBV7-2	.	TGTGCCAGCAGCTTATCCCAGGCTCAGCCCCAGCATTTT	CASSLSQAQPQHF
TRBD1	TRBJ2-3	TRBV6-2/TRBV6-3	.	TGTGCCAGCACCGTAACAGGGGAAGGGGCCGTGCGTTATTTT	CASTVTGEGAVRYF
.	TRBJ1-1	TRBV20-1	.	TGCAGTGCTAGAGATCCAGTTTGGAACACTGAAGCTTTCTTT	CSARDPVWNTEAFF
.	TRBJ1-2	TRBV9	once	TGTGCCAGCAGCTCCCTTACCCGCTATGGCTACACCTTC	CASSSLTRYGYTF
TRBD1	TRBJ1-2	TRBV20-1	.	TGCAGTGCTAGCTTGGGGACAGGGGATGCTGGCTACACCTTC	CSASLGTGDAGYTF
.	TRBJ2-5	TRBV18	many	TGTGCCAGCTCACCGACAGGCTCACAAGAGACCCAGTACTTC	CASSPTGSQETQYF
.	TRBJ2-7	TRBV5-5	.	TGTGCCAGCAGCATAGAGGACGGGGTCTACGAGCAGTACTTC	CASSIEDGVYEQYF
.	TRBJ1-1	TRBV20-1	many	TGCAGTGCTAGACGGACCTTTTCCGGGGACACTGAAGCTTTCTTT	CSARRTFSGDTEAFF
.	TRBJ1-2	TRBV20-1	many	TGCAGTGCTAATGGGGGCTACACCTTC	CSANGGYTF